This T cell receptor beta chain was observed in a study of cytomegalovirus exposure and HLA in healthy donors. The donors were in the approximately 120-subject validation cohort, distinct from the approximately 700-subject first cohort. Trimming removed 0 bases at V and 0 bases at J, with 17 bases between. CDR1 and CDR2 (germline): MGHRA, YSYEKL. The CDR3 sequence is 18 residues long. The method was immunoSEQ multiplex PCR; TCRdb's version includes in-frame clones alone and lacks a portion of them. The data hold about 220,000 clones, with under 95% observed a single time. The receptor comes from a woman in her late teens or twenties in good health and CMV-seronegative. The sequenced sample was PBMCs. V and J are TRBV4-1 and TRBJ1-1, with a possible D match to TRBD1 (5 bases). CDR3: CASSQEGRGSGMNTEAFF. The CDR3 nucleotides read TGCGCCAGCAGCCAAGAGGGGAGGGGCAGTGGGATGAACACTGAAGCTTTCTTT.